Listed here is a single T cell receptor beta chain. Its specificity is unknown. These data come from a study of glioma-infiltrating T cells. Study details: Low-grade gliomas were grade II; glioblastomas were grade IV at initial diagnosis. Before surgery, glioma patients received dexamethasone for at most six days.

The study's findings and limits: Above-expected tissue-blood divergence occurred in all gliomas, most in low-grade ones.

Amplification of TCR alpha and beta CDR3 regions from RNA used iRepertoire nested multiplex PCR. From the multiplex PCR reads, TCRdb called clonotypes with MiXCR, one entry per CDR3 protein. The sample shows approximately 400,000 distinct CDR3 sequences, 41% of them seen only once. CDR3 length equals 16 residues. The ends were cut back, 2 bases at V and 1 base at J, with 13 bases in the middle. The V gene's germline CDR1 is SGHTA and CDR2 FQGNSA. Specimen: glioma tissue, nonneoplastic brain tissue, or PBMCs (not recorded which). The origin of this receptor is a human donor with low-grade glioma or glioblastoma, undergoing nonglioma brain surgery, or in good health (not recorded which). The chain carries TRBV7-2 and TRBJ2-3; D is possibly TRBD2 (6 bases). The CDR3 spells CASSLPRDGGTDTQYF. CDR3 DNA sequence: TGTGCCAGCAGCTTACCGCGGGATGGGGGCACAGATACGCAGTATTTT. Full variable domain (outside the CDR3, taken from reference TRBV7-2 and TRBJ2-3): GAGVSQSPSNKVTEKGKDVELRCDPISGHTALYWYRQSLGQGLEFLIYFQGNSAPDKSGLPSDRFSAERTGGSVSTLTIQRTQQEDSAVYLCASSLPRDGGTDTQYFGPGTRLTVL.